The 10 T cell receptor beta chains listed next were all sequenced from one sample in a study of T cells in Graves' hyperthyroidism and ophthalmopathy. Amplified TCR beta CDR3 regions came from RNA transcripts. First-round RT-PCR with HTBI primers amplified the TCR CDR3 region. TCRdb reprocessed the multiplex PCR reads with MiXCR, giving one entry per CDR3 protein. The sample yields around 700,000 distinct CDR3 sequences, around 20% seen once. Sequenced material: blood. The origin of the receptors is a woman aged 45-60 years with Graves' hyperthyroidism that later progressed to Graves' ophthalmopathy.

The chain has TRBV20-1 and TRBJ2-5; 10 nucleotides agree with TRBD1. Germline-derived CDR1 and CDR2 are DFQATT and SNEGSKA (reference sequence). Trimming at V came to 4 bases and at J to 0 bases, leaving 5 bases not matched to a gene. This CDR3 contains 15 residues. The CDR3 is CSATRQGANQETQYF. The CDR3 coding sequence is TGCAGTGCTACAAGACAGGGGGCAAACCAAGAGACCCAGTACTTC.

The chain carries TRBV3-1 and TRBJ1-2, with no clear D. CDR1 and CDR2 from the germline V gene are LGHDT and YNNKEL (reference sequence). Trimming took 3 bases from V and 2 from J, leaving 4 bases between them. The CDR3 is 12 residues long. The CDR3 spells CASSQANYGYTF. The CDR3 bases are TGTGCCAGCAGCCAGGCCAACTATGGCTACACCTTC.

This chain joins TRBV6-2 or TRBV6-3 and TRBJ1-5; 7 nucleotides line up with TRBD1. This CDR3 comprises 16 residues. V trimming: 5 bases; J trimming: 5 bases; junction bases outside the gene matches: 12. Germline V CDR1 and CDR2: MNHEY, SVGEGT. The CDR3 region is CASSDRGRGLDQPQHF. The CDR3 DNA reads TGTGCCAGCAGTGACCGGGGCAGGGGGTTGGATCAGCCCCAGCATTTT.

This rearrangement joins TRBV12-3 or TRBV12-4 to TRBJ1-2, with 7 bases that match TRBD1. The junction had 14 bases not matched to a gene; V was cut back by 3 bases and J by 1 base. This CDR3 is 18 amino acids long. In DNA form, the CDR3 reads TGTGCCAGCAGTTTCGGCTGGGGAGGGGGCTACCGTAACTATGGCTACACCTTC. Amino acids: CASSFGWGGGYRNYGYTF.

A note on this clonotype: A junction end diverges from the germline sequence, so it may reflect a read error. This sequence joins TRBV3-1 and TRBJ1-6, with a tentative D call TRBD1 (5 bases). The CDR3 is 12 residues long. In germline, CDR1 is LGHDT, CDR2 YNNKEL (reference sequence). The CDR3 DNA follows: TGTGCCAGCAGTCAAGATGCGGGGGGCCTCCACTTT. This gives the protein CASSQDAGGLHF.

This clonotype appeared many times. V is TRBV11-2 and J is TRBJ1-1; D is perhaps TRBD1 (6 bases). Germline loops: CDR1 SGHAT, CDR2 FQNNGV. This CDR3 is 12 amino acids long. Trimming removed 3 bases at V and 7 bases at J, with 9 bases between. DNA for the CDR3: TGTGCCAGCAGCTTTGAGGGGGGTGAAGCTTTCTTT. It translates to CASSFEGGEAFF.

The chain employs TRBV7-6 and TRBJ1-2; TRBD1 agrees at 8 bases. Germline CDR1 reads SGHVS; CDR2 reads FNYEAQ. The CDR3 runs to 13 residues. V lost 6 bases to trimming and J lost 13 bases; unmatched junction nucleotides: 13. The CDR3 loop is CASSFSDRGDATF. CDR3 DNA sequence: TGTGCCAGCAGTTTTAGCGACAGGGGCGATGCCACCTTC.

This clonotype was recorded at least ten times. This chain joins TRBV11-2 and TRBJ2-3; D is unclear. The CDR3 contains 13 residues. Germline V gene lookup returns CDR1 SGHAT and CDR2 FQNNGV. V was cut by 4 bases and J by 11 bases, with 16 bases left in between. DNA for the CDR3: TGTGCCAGCAGCTCCTATTCCCGTGTGGAGCAGTATTTT. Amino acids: CASSSYSRVEQYF.

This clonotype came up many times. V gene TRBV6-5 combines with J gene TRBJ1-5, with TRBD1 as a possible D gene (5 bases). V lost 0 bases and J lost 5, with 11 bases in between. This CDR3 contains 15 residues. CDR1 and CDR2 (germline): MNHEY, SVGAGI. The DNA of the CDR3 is TGTGCCAGCAGTTACTCGAGAGCGGGGGATCAGCCCCAGCATTTT. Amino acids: CASSYSRAGDQPQHF.

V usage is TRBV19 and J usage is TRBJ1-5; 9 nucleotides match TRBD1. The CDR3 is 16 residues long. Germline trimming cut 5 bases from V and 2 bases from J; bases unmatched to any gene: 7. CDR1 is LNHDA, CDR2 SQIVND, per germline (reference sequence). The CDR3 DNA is TGTGCCAGTAGTTACACAGGGGGCCGTGGCAATCAGCCCCAGCATTTT. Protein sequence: CASSYTGGRGNQPQHF.